Given below is one T cell receptor beta chain in context. The target antigen is unknown. This entry comes from a study of PD-1 blockade in classical Hodgkin lymphoma. Study results and limitations: Newly diagnosed patients had baseline TCR diversity that was reportedly lower than that of healthy donors.

CDR1 is MDHEN and CDR2 is SYDVKM in the germline V gene. V was clipped by 9 bases and J by 8 bases; unmatched bases: 9. CDR3 size: 13 residues. All trial patients relapsed after autologous stem cell transplantation. The assay was immunoSEQ multiplex PCR, and TCRdb's table has in-frame clones only and misses some. The sample consists of about 58,000 clones, more than 85% of them appearing once. The sample in question was peripheral blood mononuclear cells (PBMCs), obtained before the second cycle of nivolumab. The chain combines TRBV28 with TRBJ2-3; 9 bases fit TRBD1. The source is a human donor with classical Hodgkin lymphoma. The CDR3 region has the DNA TGTGCCAGTCGGGACAGGGAGCGTGGTACGCAGTATTTT. It specifies CASRDRERGTQYF. Drawing the rest from reference TRBV28 and TRBJ2-3, the complete variable domain is DVKVTQSSRYLVKRTGEKVFLECVQDMDHENMFWYRQDPGLGLRLIYFSYDVKMKEKGDIPEGYSVSREKKERFSLILESASTNQTSMYLCASRDRERGTQYFGPGTRLTVL.